The T cell receptor beta chain described here comes from a study of beta chain features in type 1 diabetes. General observations from the study: Among all four CD4+ subsets, Type 1 diabetes patients had TCRB CDR3s that were moderately but significantly shorter.

This CDR3 is 14 amino acids long. The V and J ends lost 7 bases and 1 base, in that order; junction bases with no gene match: 2. The germline gives CDR1 LNHDA, CDR2 SQIVND (reference sequence). Since all of the isolated RNA was reverse transcribed, expressed TCRB transcripts were what got sequenced. An average around 3.5 million reads came from naive, central memory and regulatory T cell samples. Repertoires were generated with immunoSEQ multiplex PCR, while TCRdb's copy carries only in-frame clones and drops some. The sample carries 25,000 to 30,000 clones, roughly two thirds recorded once. In regard to this clone: The antigen remains unidentified.

The clonotype comes from a woman aged 30 to 39 with type 1 diabetes. The chain links TRBV19 to TRBJ2-2, with 8 bases aligning to TRBD1. The sequenced sample was Tregs from blood. CDR3 sequence: CASTDRGNTGELFF. DNA of the CDR3: TGTGCCAGTACCGACAGGGGGAACACCGGGGAGCTGTTTTTT.